The next 4 T cell receptor beta chains were all read from a single sample in a study of cytomegalovirus exposure and HLA in healthy donors. Using immunoSEQ multiplex PCR, the repertoire was profiled, and TCRdb retains in-frame clones only, with some absent. This table has 200,000 to 250,000 clones, approximately 87% appearing once. Material for sequencing was PBMCs. Receptor source: a woman aged 18-30 years in good health and CMV-seronegative.

This clone was observed once. The chain employs TRBV5-8 and TRBJ2-7; 8 nucleotides align to TRBD1. J was trimmed by 6 bases and V by 4 bases; bases with no gene match: 9. CDR1 is SGHTS and CDR2 is YDEGEE in the germline V gene. There are 14 residues in the CDR3. CDR3 bases: TGTGCCAGCAGCCCCTGGGACAGGTCAAGCGAGCAGTACTTC. Encoded protein: CASSPWDRSSEQYF.

V usage is TRBV4-2 and J usage is TRBJ2-5, with D unresolved. The CDR3 is 16 residues long. The V gene's germline CDR1 is LGHNA and CDR2 YNFKEQ. Trimming pared 0 bases from V and 4 bases from J, leaving 15 bases between. This CDR3 is CASSQDMRQARETQYF. The CDR3 DNA is TGTGCCAGCAGCCAAGATATGAGACAAGCAAGAGAGACCCAGTACTTC.

The rearrangement uses TRBV19 and TRBJ1-2; a weak D match, TRBD1 (6 bases). CDR3 length: 15 residues. Trimming removed 3 bases from V and 0 bases from J, with 11 bases in between. Per germline, CDR1 LNHDA and CDR2 SQIVND (reference sequence). The CDR3 region has the DNA TGTGCCAGTAGTATGGACAGAACTACTAACTATGGCTACACCTTC. Its protein product is CASSMDRTTNYGYTF.

The sample holds a few counts of this clone. This chain connects TRBV28 to TRBJ2-7, with 8 bases fitting TRBD1. V dropped 4 bases and J dropped 5; count of bases not matched to a gene: 7. CDR3 length equals 14 residues. Germline V gene lookup returns CDR1 MDHEN and CDR2 SYDVKM. The CDR3 bases are TGTGCCAGCAGTTGGGTTCGACAGGGGAACGAGCAGTACTTC. Translating it yields CASSWVRQGNEQYF.